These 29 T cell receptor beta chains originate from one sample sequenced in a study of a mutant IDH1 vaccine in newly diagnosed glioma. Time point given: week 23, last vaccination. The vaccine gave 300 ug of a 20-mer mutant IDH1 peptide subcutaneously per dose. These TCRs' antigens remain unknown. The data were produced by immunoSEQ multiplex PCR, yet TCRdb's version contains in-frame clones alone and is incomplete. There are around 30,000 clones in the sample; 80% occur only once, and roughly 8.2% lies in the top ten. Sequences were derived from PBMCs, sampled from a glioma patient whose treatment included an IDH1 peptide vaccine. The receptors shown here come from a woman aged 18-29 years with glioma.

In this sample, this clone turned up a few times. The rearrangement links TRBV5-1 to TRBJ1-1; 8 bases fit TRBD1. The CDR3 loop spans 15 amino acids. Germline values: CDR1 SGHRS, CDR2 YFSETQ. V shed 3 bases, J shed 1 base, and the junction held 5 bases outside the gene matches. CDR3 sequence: CASSWWTGPNTEAFF. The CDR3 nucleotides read TGCGCCAGCAGCTGGTGGACAGGGCCGAACACTGAAGCTTTCTTT.

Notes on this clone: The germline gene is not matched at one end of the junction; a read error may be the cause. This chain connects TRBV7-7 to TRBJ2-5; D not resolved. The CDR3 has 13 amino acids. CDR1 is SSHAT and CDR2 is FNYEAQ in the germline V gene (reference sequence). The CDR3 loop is CASSLEYQETQYF. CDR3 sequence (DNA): TGTGCTAGCAGCTTAGAGTATCAAGAGACCCAGTACTTC.

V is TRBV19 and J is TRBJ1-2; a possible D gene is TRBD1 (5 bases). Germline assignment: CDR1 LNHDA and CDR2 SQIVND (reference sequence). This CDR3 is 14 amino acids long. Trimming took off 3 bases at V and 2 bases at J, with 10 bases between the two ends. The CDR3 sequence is CASSIGTGNYGYTF. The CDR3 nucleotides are TGTGCCAGTAGTATTGGAACAGGCAACTATGGCTACACCTTC.

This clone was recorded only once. The CDR3 nucleotides are TGTGCCAGCAGTTACGGGGGCACCGGGGAGCTGTTTTTT. Translation gives CASSYGGTGELFF. The chain joins TRBV6-6 to TRBJ2-2; D assignment may be TRBD1 or TRBD2 (5 bases each). The CDR3 length is 13 residues. Germline V gene data show CDR1 as MNHNY and CDR2 as SVGAGI (reference sequence). With 2 bases removed from V and 4 bases from J, the gap between germline ends came to 5 bases.

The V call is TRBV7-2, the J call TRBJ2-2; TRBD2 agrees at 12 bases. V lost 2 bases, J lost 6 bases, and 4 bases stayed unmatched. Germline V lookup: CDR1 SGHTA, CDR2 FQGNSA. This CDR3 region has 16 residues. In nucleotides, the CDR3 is TGTGCCAGCAGCTTAAGACTAGCGGGAGATGCCGGGGAGCTGTTTTTT. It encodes CASSLRLAGDAGELFF.

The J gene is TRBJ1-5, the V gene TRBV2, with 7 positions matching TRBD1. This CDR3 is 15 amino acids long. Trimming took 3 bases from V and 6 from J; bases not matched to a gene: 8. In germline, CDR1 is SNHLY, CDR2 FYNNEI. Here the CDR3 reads CASSDQTGYFQPQHF. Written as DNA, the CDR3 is TGTGCCAGCAGTGATCAGACAGGGTACTTTCAGCCCCAGCATTTT. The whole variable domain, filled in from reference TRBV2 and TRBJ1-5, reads EPEVTQTPSHQVTQMGQEVILRCVPISNHLYFYWYRQILGQKVEFLVSFYNNEISEKSEIFDDQFSVERPDGSNFTLKIRSTKLEDSAMYFCASSDQTGYFQPQHFGDGTRLSIL.

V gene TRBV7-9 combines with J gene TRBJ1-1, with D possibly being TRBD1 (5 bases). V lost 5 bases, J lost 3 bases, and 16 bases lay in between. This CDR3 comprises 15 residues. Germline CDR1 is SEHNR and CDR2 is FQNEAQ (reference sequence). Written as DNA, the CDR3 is TGTGCCAGCAGCCGCGGGGCCATAGTGGACACTGAAGCTTTCTTT. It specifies CASSRGAIVDTEAFF.

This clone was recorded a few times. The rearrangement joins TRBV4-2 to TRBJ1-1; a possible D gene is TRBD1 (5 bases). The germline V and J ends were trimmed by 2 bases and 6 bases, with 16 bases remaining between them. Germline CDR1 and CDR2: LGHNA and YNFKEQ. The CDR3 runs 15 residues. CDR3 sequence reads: CASSQIGQGIAEAFF. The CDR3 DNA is TGTGCCAGCAGCCAAATCGGTCAGGGTATCGCTGAAGCTTTCTTT.

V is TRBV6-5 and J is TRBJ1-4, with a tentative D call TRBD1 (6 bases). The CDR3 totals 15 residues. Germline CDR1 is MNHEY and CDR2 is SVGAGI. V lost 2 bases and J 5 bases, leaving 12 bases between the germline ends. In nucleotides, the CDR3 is TGTGCCAGCAGTTACAGGGGGACTGGCAATGAAAAACTGTTTTTT. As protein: CASSYRGTGNEKLFF.

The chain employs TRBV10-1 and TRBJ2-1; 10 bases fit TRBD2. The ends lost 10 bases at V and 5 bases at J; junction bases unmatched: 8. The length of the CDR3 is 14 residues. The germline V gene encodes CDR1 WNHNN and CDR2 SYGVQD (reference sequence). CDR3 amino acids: CANSSGGENNEQFF. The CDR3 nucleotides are TGCGCCAACTCAAGCGGGGGGGAAAACAATGAGCAGTTCTTC.

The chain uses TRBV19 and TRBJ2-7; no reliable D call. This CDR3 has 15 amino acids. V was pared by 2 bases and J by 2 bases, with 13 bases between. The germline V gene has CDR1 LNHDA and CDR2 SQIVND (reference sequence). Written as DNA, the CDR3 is TGTGCCAGTAGTATATCCCCGGGCCCTACCTACGAGCAGTACTTC. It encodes CASSISPGPTYEQYF.

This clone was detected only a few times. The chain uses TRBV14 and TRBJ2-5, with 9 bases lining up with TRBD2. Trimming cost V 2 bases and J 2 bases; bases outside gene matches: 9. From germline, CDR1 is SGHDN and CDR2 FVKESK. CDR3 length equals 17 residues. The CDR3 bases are TGTGCCAGCAGCCAATTCGGTAGCGGGGGTATACAAGAGACCCAGTACTTC. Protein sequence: CASSQFGSGGIQETQYF.

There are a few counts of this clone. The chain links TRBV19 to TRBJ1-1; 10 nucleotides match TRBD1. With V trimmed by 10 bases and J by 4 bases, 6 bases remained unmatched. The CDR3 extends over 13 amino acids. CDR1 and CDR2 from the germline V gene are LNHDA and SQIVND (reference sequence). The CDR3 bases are TGTGCCAATGACAGGGGGCGATCCACTGAAGCTTTCTTT. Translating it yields CANDRGRSTEAFF.

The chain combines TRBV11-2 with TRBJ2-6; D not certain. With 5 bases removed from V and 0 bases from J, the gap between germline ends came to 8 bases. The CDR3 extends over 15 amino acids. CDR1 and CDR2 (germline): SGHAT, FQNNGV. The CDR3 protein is CASSPADSGANVLTF. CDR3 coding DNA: TGTGCCAGCAGCCCCGCTGACTCTGGGGCCAACGTCCTGACTTTC.

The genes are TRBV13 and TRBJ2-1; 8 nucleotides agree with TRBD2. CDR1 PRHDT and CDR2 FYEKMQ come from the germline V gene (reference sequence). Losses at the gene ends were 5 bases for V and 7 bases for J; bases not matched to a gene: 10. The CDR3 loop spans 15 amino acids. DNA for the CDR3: TGTGCCAGCAGCCTACGGGGGGGCCGGTTTAATGAGCAGTTCTTC. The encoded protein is CASSLRGGRFNEQFF. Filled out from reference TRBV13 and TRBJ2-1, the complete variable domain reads AAGVIQSPRHLIKEKRETATLKCYPIPRHDTVYWYQQGPGQDPQFLISFYEKMQSDKGSIPDRFSAQQFSDYHSELNMSSLELGDSALYFCASSLRGGRFNEQFFGPGTRLTVL.

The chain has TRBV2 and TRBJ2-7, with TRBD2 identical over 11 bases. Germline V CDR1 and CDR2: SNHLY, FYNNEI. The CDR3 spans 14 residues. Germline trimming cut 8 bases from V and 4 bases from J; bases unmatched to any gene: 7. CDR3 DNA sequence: TGTGCCAGCGCGAATAGCGGGAGGGAGTACGAGCAGTACTTC. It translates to CASANSGREYEQYF.

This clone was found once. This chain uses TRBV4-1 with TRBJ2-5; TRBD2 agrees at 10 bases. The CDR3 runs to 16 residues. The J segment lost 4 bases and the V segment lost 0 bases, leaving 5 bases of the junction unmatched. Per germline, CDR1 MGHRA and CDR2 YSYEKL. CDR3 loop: CASSQDSGGTRETQYF. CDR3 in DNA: TGCGCCAGCAGCCAAGATAGCGGGGGGACGCGAGAGACCCAGTACTTC.

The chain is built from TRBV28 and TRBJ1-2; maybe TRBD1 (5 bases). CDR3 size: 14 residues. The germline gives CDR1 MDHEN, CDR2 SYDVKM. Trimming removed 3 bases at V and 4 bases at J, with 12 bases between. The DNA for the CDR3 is TGTGCCAGCAGTTTTTCGGGGCTACGCTATGGCTACACCTTC. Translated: CASSFSGLRYGYTF.

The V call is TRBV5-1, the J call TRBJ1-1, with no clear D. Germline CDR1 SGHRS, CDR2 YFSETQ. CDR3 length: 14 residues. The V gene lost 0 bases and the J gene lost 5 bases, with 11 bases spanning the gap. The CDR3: CASSLEVSRTEAFF. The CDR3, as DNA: TGCGCCAGCAGCTTGGAGGTCTCTAGAACTGAAGCTTTCTTT.

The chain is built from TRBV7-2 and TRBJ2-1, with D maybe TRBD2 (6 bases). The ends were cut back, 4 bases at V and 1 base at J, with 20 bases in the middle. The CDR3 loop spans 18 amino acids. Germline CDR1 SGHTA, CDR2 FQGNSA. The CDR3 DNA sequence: TGTGCCAGCAGCTCAAGATTTAGTACGGGAGATTCCTACAATGAGCAGTTCTTC. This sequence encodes CASSSRFSTGDSYNEQFF.

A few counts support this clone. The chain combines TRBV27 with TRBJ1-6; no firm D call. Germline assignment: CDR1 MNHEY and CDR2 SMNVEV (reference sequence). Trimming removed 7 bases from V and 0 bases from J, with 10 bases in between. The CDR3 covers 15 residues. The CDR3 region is CASKKESSYNSPLHF. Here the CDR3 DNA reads TGTGCCAGCAAGAAAGAAAGCTCCTATAATTCACCCCTCCACTTT.

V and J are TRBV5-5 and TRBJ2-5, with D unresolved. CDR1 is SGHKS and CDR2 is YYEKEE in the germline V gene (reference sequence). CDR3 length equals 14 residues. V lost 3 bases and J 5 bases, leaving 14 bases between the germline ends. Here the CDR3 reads CASSSTNQGETQYF. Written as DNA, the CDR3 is TGTGCCAGCAGCTCAACAAACCAAGGGGAGACCCAGTACTTC. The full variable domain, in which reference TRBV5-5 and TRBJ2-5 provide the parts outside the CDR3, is DAGVTQSPTHLIKTRGQQVTLRCSPISGHKSVSWYQQVLGQGPQFIFQYYEKEERGRGNFPDRFSARQFPNYSSELNVNALLLGDSALYLCASSSTNQGETQYFGPGTRLLVL.

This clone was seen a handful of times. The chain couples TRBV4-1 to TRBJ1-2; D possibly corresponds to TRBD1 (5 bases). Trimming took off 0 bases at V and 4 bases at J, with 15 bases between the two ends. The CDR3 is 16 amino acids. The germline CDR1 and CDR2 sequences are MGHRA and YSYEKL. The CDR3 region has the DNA TGCGCCAGCAGCCAAGAGGGAAGGGACGGTAGCTATGGCTACACCTTC. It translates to CASSQEGRDGSYGYTF.

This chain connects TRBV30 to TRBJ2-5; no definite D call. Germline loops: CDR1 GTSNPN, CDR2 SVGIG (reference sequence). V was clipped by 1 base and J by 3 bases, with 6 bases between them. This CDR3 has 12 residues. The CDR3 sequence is CAWSGLEETQYF. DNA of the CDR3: TGTGCCTGGAGTGGCTTGGAAGAGACCCAGTACTTC.

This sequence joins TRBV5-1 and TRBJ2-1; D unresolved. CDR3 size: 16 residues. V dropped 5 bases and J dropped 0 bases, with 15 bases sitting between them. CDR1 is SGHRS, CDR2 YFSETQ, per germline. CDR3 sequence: CASRFEPFSSYNEQFF. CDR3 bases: TGCGCCAGCAGGTTTGAGCCGTTCAGCTCCTACAATGAGCAGTTCTTC.

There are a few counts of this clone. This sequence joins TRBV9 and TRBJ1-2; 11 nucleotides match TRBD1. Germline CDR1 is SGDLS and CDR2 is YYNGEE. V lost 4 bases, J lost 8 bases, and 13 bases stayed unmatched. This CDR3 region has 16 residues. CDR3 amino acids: CASSPTDWDRGNGYTF. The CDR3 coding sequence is TGTGCCAGCAGCCCAACAGATTGGGACAGGGGGAACGGCTACACCTTC.

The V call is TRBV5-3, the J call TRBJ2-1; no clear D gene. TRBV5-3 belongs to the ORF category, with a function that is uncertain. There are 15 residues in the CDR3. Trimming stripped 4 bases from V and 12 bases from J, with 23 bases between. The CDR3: CARSATLEVLGRQFF. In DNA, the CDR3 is TGTGCCAGAAGCGCAACTCTAGAAGTTTTAGGTCGGCAGTTCTTC.

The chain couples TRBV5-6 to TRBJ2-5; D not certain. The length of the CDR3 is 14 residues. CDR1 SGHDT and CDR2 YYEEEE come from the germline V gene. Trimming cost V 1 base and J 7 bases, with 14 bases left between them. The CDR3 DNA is TGTGCCAGCAGCTTGAGGGATCCAAGAGGGACCCAGTACTTC. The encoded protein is CASSLRDPRGTQYF.

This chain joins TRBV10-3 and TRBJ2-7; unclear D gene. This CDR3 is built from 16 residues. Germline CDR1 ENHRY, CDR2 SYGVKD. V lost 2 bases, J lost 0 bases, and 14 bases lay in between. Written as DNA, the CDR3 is TGTGCCATCAGTGAGCCCCGGGTAGTCAGCTCCTACGAGCAGTACTTC. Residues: CAISEPRVVSSYEQYF.